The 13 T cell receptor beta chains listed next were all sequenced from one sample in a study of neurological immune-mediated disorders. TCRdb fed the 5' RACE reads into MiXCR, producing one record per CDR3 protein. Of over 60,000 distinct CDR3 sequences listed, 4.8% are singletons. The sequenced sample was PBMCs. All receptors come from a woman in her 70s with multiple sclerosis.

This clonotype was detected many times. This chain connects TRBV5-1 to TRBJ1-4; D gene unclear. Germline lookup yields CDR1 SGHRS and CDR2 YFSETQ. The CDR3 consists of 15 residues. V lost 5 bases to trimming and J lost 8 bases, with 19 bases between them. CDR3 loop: CASRNKRIVGEKLFF. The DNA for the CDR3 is TGCGCCAGCAGGAATAAAAGGATTGTTGGGGAAAAACTGTTTTTT.

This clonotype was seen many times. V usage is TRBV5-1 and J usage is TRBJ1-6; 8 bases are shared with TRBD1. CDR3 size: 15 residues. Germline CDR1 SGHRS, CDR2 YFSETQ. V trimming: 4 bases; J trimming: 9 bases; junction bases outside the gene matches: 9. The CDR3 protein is CASSKSTGDSSPLHF. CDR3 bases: TGCGCCAGCAGCAAGTCGACAGGGGACAGTTCACCCCTCCACTTT.

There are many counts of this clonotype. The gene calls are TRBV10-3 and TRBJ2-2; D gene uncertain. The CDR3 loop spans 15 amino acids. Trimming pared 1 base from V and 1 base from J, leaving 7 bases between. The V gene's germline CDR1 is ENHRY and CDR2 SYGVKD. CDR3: CAISEWSKNTGELFF. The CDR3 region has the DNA TGTGCCATCAGTGAGTGGAGCAAGAACACCGGGGAGCTGTTTTTT.

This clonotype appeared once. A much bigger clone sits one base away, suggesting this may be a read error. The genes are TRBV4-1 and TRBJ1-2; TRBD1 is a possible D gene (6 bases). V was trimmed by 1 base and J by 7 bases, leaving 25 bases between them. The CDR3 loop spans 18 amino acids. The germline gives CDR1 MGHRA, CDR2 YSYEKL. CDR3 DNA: TGCGCCAGCAGCCAAGGGAGGTGGCCGGGAAAGGGGGGATTTGGCTACACCTTC. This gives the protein CASSQGRWPGKGGFGYTF.

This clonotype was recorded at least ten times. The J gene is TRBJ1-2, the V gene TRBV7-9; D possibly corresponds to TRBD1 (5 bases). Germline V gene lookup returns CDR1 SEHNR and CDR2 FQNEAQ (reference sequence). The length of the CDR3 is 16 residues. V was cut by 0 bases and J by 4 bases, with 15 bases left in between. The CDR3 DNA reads TGTGCCAGCAGCTTAGCGGCGACAGTAACCCCCTATGGCTACACCTTC. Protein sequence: CASSLAATVTPYGYTF.

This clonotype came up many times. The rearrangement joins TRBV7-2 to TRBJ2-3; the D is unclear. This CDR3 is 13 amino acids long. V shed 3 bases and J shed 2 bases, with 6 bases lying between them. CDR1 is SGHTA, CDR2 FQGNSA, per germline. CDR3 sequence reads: CASSFSLTDTQYF. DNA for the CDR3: TGTGCCAGCAGCTTCTCTCTCACAGATACGCAGTATTTT. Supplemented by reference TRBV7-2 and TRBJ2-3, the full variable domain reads GAGVSQSPSNKVTEKGKDVELRCDPISGHTALYWYRQSLGQGLEFLIYFQGNSAPDKSGLPSDRFSAERTGGSVSTLTIQRTQQEDSAVYLCASSFSLTDTQYFGPGTRLTVL.

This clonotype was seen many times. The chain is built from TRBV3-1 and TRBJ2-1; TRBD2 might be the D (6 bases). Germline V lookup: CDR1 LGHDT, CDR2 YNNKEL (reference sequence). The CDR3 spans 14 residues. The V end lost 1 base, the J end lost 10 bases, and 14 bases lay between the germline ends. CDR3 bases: TGTGCCAGCAGCCAAGTAGCGACTAGTAACGAGCAGTTCTTC. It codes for CASSQVATSNEQFF.

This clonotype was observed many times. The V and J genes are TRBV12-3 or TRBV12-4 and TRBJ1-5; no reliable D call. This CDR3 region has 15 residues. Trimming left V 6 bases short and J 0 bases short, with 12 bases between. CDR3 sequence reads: CASRKTADSNQPQHF. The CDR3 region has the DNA TGTGCCAGCAGGAAGACCGCTGATAGCAATCAGCCCCAGCATTTT.

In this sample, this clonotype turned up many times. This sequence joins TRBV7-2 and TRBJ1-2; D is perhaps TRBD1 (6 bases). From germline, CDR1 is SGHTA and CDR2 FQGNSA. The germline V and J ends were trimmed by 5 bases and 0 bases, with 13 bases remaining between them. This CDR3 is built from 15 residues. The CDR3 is CASSGTGAANYGYTF. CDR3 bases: TGTGCCAGCAGCGGGACGGGGGCGGCTAACTATGGCTACACCTTC.

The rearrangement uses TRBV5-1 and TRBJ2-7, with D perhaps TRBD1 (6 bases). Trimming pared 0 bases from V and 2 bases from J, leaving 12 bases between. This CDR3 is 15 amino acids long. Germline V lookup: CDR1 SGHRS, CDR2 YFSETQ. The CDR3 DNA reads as TGCGCCAGCAGCTTGGCCACAGGGCTTACCTACGAGCAGTACTTC. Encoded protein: CASSLATGLTYEQYF.

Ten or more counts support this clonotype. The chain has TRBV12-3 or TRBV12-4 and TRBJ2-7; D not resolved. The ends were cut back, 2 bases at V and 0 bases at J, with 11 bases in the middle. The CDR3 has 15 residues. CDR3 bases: TGTGCCAGCAGTTTATCAGGTCTCGCCTCCTACGAGCAGTACTTC. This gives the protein CASSLSGLASYEQYF.

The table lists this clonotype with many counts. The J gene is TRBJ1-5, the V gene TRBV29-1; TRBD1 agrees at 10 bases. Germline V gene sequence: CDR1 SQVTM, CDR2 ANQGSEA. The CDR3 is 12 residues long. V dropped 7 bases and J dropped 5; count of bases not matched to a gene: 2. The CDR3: CSAGQGYQPQHF. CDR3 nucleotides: TGCAGCGCGGGACAGGGGTATCAGCCCCAGCATTTT. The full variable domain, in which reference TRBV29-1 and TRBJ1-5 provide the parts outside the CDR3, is SAVISQKPSRDICQRGTSLTIQCQVDSQVTMMFWYRQQPGQSLTLIATANQGSEATYESGFVIDKFPISRPNLTFSTLTVSNMSPEDSSIYLCSAGQGYQPQHFGDGTRLSIL.

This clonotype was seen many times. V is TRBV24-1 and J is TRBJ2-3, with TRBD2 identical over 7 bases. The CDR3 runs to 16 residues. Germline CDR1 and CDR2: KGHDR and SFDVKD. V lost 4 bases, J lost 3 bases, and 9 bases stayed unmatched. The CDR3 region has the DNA TGTGCCACCAGTGACTCGACTAGCTTGGGGACAGATACGCAGTATTTT. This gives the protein CATSDSTSLGTDTQYF.